The rows below give T cell receptor beta chains drawn from one sample of a study of blood T cell repertoires in COVID-19. Only in-frame clones appear in the TCRdb table, and some are missing; sequencing was by immunoSEQ multiplex PCR. This sample has tens of thousands of clones, with about 76% found just once. The sample taken for sequencing was peripheral blood. The source is a man in his 70s with active or convalescent COVID-19. Both conserved end residues are part of each CDR3. Fields, in order: CDR3 protein, CDR3 DNA, J gene, clone size, D gene, V gene. The D gene is left open where the match is weak. The size of a clone is reported for some rows only, either as once, few or many, or as a class for expanded clones.

cdr3_aa: CASSIGSLVGSEQYF
cdr3_nt: TGTGCCAGTAGTATAGGAAGCCTGGTAGGGAGCGAGCAGTACTTC
j_call: TRBJ2-7
clone_size: .
d_call: .
v_call: TRBV19

cdr3_aa: CASSQDRRGGYTF
cdr3_nt: TGCGCCAGCAGCCAAGATCGGAGAGGCGGCTACACCTTC
j_call: TRBJ1-2
clone_size: .
d_call: .
v_call: TRBV4-1

cdr3_aa: CAWSGRGGFAEAFF
cdr3_nt: TGTGCCTGGTCGGGCAGGGGTGGATTCGCTGAAGCTTTCTTT
j_call: TRBJ1-1
clone_size: .
d_call: .
v_call: TRBV30

cdr3_aa: CASKFRAGDGYTF
cdr3_nt: TGCGCCAGCAAATTTCGGGCGGGCGATGGCTACACCTTC
j_call: TRBJ1-2
clone_size: .
d_call: .
v_call: TRBV10-2

cdr3_aa: CASRENRGLRETQYF
cdr3_nt: TGTGCCAGCAGAGAAAACAGGGGGCTAAGAGAGACCCAGTACTTC
j_call: TRBJ2-5
clone_size: .
d_call: TRBD1
v_call: TRBV13

cdr3_aa: CASLSGTGYNEQFF
cdr3_nt: TGTGCCAGCTTATCCGGGACAGGCTACAATGAGCAGTTCTTC
j_call: TRBJ2-1
clone_size: .
d_call: TRBD1
v_call: TRBV6-5

cdr3_aa: CASSVQGPATGELFF
cdr3_nt: TGTGCCAGCAGCGTACAGGGGCCAGCAACCGGGGAGCTGTTTTTT
j_call: TRBJ2-2
clone_size: .
d_call: .
v_call: TRBV9

cdr3_aa: CASSEYRGEATNNEQFF
cdr3_nt: TGTGCCAGCAGTGAATATAGGGGCGAGGCGACAAACAATGAGCAGTTCTTC
j_call: TRBJ2-1
clone_size: .
d_call: .
v_call: TRBV6-1

cdr3_aa: CAGDRSSETQYF
cdr3_nt: TGTGCCGGAGACCGCTCTAGCGAGACCCAGTACTTC
j_call: TRBJ2-5
clone_size: once
d_call: .
v_call: TRBV30

cdr3_aa: CVRILGGHEGEQYF
cdr3_nt: TGTGTCAGAATCCTAGGTGGTCATGAGGGCGAGCAGTACTTC
j_call: TRBJ2-7
clone_size: .
d_call: .
v_call: TRBV7-5

cdr3_aa: CASNSYTRGNQPQHF
cdr3_nt: TGCGCCAGCAATTCGTATACTAGGGGGAATCAGCCCCAGCATTTT
j_call: TRBJ1-5
clone_size: .
d_call: .
v_call: TRBV5-1

cdr3_aa: CASSSWYSSGNTIYF
cdr3_nt: TGTGCCAGCAGCTCTTGGTACAGCTCTGGAAACACCATATATTTT
j_call: TRBJ1-3
clone_size: .
d_call: .
v_call: TRBV7-2

cdr3_aa: CATSDADRGGVETQYF
cdr3_nt: TGTGCCACCAGTGATGCTGACAGGGGCGGAGTGGAGACCCAGTACTTC
j_call: TRBJ2-5
clone_size: .
d_call: TRBD1
v_call: TRBV24-1

cdr3_aa: CASRPGLVADTQYF
cdr3_nt: TGTGCCAGCAGGCCGGGACTAGTGGCAGATACGCAGTATTTT
j_call: TRBJ2-3
clone_size: .
d_call: TRBD2
v_call: TRBV6-6

cdr3_aa: CAWTHRGSHEQYF
cdr3_nt: TGTGCCTGGACCCACAGGGGTTCCCACGAGCAGTACTTC
j_call: TRBJ2-7
clone_size: .
d_call: TRBD1
v_call: TRBV30

cdr3_aa: CAASQGMNTEAFF
cdr3_nt: TGTGCCGCCTCACAGGGGATGAACACTGAAGCTTTCTTT
j_call: TRBJ1-1
clone_size: .
d_call: TRBD1
v_call: TRBV10-3

cdr3_aa: CASRDRSSPLHF
cdr3_nt: TGCGCCAGCCGGGACAGAAGTTCACCCCTCCACTTT
j_call: TRBJ1-6
clone_size: .
d_call: TRBD1
v_call: TRBV10-2

cdr3_aa: CASSQDLGSPRETQYF
cdr3_nt: TGCGCCAGCAGCCAAGATCTTGGTTCTCCCAGGGAGACCCAGTACTTC
j_call: TRBJ2-5
clone_size: .
d_call: .
v_call: TRBV4-1

cdr3_aa: CASNIGLAGVREQYF
cdr3_nt: TGCGCCAGCAACATAGGACTAGCGGGGGTGAGGGAGCAGTACTTC
j_call: TRBJ2-7
clone_size: .
d_call: TRBD2
v_call: TRBV10-2

cdr3_aa: CASSYELVEYSGGELFF
cdr3_nt: TGTGCCAGCAGTTATGAGTTGGTTGAATACTCGGGCGGGGAGCTGTTTTTT
j_call: TRBJ2-2
clone_size: .
d_call: .
v_call: TRBV6-2/TRBV6-3

cdr3_aa: CASSLRGQNSPLHF
cdr3_nt: TGTGCCAGCAGTTTAAGGGGGCAGAATTCACCCCTCCACTTT
j_call: TRBJ1-6
clone_size: .
d_call: TRBD1
v_call: TRBV28

cdr3_aa: CASSPQGQHYGYTF
cdr3_nt: TGTGCCAGCAGCCCACAGGGACAGCACTATGGCTACACCTTC
j_call: TRBJ1-2
clone_size: .
d_call: TRBD1
v_call: TRBV5-4

cdr3_aa: CASSPLGPGNYGYTF
cdr3_nt: TGTGCCAGCAGCCCTCTGGGGCCCGGTAACTATGGCTACACCTTC
j_call: TRBJ1-2
clone_size: .
d_call: .
v_call: TRBV9

cdr3_aa: CASSLMGHKNEQYF
cdr3_nt: TGTGCCAGCAGCTTAATGGGACACAAAAACGAGCAGTACTTC
j_call: TRBJ2-7
clone_size: .
d_call: .
v_call: TRBV11-3

cdr3_aa: CASSPRTSGEPNTGELFF
cdr3_nt: TGCGCCAGCAGCCCTCGGACTAGCGGGGAGCCCAACACCGGGGAGCTGTTTTTT
j_call: TRBJ2-2
clone_size: .
d_call: TRBD2
v_call: TRBV4-1

cdr3_aa: CASREGTEPYEQYF
cdr3_nt: TGTGCCAGCAGAGAGGGGACAGAACCCTACGAGCAGTACTTC
j_call: TRBJ2-7
clone_size: .
d_call: TRBD1
v_call: TRBV28

cdr3_aa: CASSHRPEGEGGYGYTF
cdr3_nt: TGTGCCAGCAGTCACCGACCCGAGGGGGAAGGGGGCTATGGCTACACCTTC
j_call: TRBJ1-2
clone_size: .
d_call: .
v_call: TRBV7-9

cdr3_aa: CASSPSPAGGRGETQYF
cdr3_nt: TGCGCCAGCAGCCCGTCCCCGGCGGGGGGAAGGGGAGAGACCCAGTACTTC
j_call: TRBJ2-5
clone_size: .
d_call: TRBD2
v_call: TRBV4-1

cdr3_aa: CASSSPGGPEWAQHF
cdr3_nt: TGTGCCAGCAGTTCCCCCGGGGGTCCCGAGTGGGCCCAGCATTTT
j_call: TRBJ1-5
clone_size: .
d_call: .
v_call: TRBV28

cdr3_aa: CASSEGQGAQSQPQHF
cdr3_nt: TGTGCCAGCAGTGAGGGACAGGGGGCGCAAAGTCAGCCCCAGCATTTT
j_call: TRBJ1-5
clone_size: few
d_call: TRBD1
v_call: TRBV6-1

cdr3_aa: CASSQGGAGTEAFF
cdr3_nt: TGCGCCAGCAGCCAGGGTGGGGCCGGGACTGAAGCTTTCTTT
j_call: TRBJ1-1
clone_size: .
d_call: .
v_call: TRBV4-1

cdr3_aa: CASSQKGQGDSPLHF
cdr3_nt: TGCGCCAGCAGCCAGAAGGGACAGGGCGATTCACCCCTCCACTTT
j_call: TRBJ1-6
clone_size: few
d_call: TRBD1
v_call: TRBV4-1

cdr3_aa: CASSRDQPQHF
cdr3_nt: TGTGCCAGCAGTAGAGATCAGCCCCAGCATTTT
j_call: TRBJ1-5
clone_size: .
d_call: .
v_call: TRBV27

cdr3_aa: CASSVEEVAGFQETQYF
cdr3_nt: TGTGCCAGCAGCGTAGAGGAGGTAGCGGGCTTTCAAGAGACCCAGTACTTC
j_call: TRBJ2-5
clone_size: .
d_call: TRBD2
v_call: TRBV9

cdr3_aa: CASSLGTSGGSRYF
cdr3_nt: TGCGCCAGCAGCCTTGGGACTAGCGGGGGCTCGAGGTATTTT
j_call: TRBJ2-3
clone_size: .
d_call: TRBD2
v_call: TRBV5-1

cdr3_aa: CASSFSGRGEKLFF
cdr3_nt: TGTGCCAGCAGTTTTTCAGGTCGGGGTGAAAAACTGTTTTTT
j_call: TRBJ1-4
clone_size: .
d_call: .
v_call: TRBV28

cdr3_aa: CASSYQGQGYGYTF
cdr3_nt: TGTGCCAGCAGTTACCAGGGACAGGGATACGGCTACACCTTC
j_call: TRBJ1-2
clone_size: .
d_call: TRBD1
v_call: TRBV6-5

cdr3_aa: CASTLNSGPQHF
cdr3_nt: TGTGCCAGCACCCTGAACTCTGGGCCCCAGCATTTT
j_call: TRBJ1-5
clone_size: .
d_call: .
v_call: TRBV7-9

cdr3_aa: CASSYAVNTEAFF
cdr3_nt: TGTGCCAGCAGTTACGCGGTGAACACTGAAGCTTTCTTT
j_call: TRBJ1-1
clone_size: .
d_call: .
v_call: TRBV6-5

cdr3_aa: CAWRKRVPQSTDTQYF
cdr3_nt: TGTGCCTGGAGAAAAAGAGTACCTCAAAGCACAGATACGCAGTATTTT
j_call: TRBJ2-3
clone_size: .
d_call: .
v_call: TRBV30

cdr3_aa: CASSFSPGNTEAFF
cdr3_nt: TGCGCCAGCAGCTTCTCGCCAGGGAACACTGAAGCTTTCTTT
j_call: TRBJ1-1
clone_size: .
d_call: .
v_call: TRBV5-1

cdr3_aa: CASSMERGGGSPLHF
cdr3_nt: TGTGCCAGTAGTATGGAAAGGGGAGGAGGGTCACCCCTCCACTTT
j_call: TRBJ1-6
clone_size: many
d_call: .
v_call: TRBV19

cdr3_aa: CASSRGASSPSGELFF
cdr3_nt: TGTGCCAGCAGCCGTGGGGCCTCATCACCCTCCGGGGAGCTGTTTTTT
j_call: TRBJ2-2
clone_size: .
d_call: .
v_call: TRBV5-4

cdr3_aa: CASSKAPSGGQGIGPQHF
cdr3_nt: TGTGCCAGCAGCAAAGCACCCTCGGGGGGACAGGGGATAGGGCCCCAGCATTTT
j_call: TRBJ1-5
clone_size: .
d_call: .
v_call: TRBV21-1

cdr3_aa: CASSQQGKLFF
cdr3_nt: TGTGCCAGCTCACAACAGGGGAAACTGTTTTTT
j_call: TRBJ1-4
clone_size: .
d_call: TRBD1
v_call: TRBV18

cdr3_aa: CASSPGTGVTGELFF
cdr3_nt: TGTGCCAGCAGCCCCGGGACAGGGGTTACCGGGGAGCTGTTTTTT
j_call: TRBJ2-2
clone_size: .
d_call: TRBD1
v_call: TRBV11-2

cdr3_aa: CASSLVIGTANYYGYTF
cdr3_nt: TGTGCCAGCAGTCTTGTCATCGGGACAGCCAATTACTATGGCTACACCTTC
j_call: TRBJ1-2
clone_size: .
d_call: TRBD1
v_call: TRBV27

cdr3_aa: CASSLVSSTDTQYF
cdr3_nt: TGTGCCAGCAGCTTAGTTTCGAGCACAGATACGCAGTATTTT
j_call: TRBJ2-3
clone_size: once
d_call: .
v_call: TRBV7-2

cdr3_aa: CASSQDAGDRGGTQYF
cdr3_nt: TGTGCCAGCAGCCAAGATGCGGGGGACCGGGGAGGGACCCAGTACTTC
j_call: TRBJ2-5
clone_size: .
d_call: TRBD2
v_call: TRBV3-1/TRBV3-2

cdr3_aa: CAWNAGGGALDTQYF
cdr3_nt: TGTGCCTGGAACGCAGGCGGGGGGGCACTAGATACGCAGTATTTT
j_call: TRBJ2-3
clone_size: .
d_call: TRBD2
v_call: TRBV30

cdr3_aa: CASSPPRTDGNTIYF
cdr3_nt: TGTGCCAGCTCCCCCCCCCGGACAGACGGAAACACCATATATTTT
j_call: TRBJ1-3
clone_size: .
d_call: .
v_call: TRBV18

cdr3_aa: CAISESTGGSTDTQYF
cdr3_nt: TGTGCCATCAGTGAGTCGACGGGGGGCAGCACAGATACGCAGTATTTT
j_call: TRBJ2-3
clone_size: .
d_call: .
v_call: TRBV10-3

cdr3_aa: CASSRHGGSSYNEQFF
cdr3_nt: TGTGCCAGCAGCCGACACGGGGGAAGCTCCTACAATGAGCAGTTCTTC
j_call: TRBJ2-1
clone_size: .
d_call: .
v_call: TRBV6-6

cdr3_aa: CASSWRLRNEQFF
cdr3_nt: TGTGCCAGCAGTTGGAGATTGAGGAATGAGCAGTTCTTC
j_call: TRBJ2-1
clone_size: large
d_call: .
v_call: TRBV28

cdr3_aa: CASSQCPPGLQSSYEQYF
cdr3_nt: TGTGCCAGCAGCCAATGTCCGCCTGGACTTCAGAGCTCCTACGAGCAGTACTTC
j_call: TRBJ2-7
clone_size: .
d_call: .
v_call: TRBV14